Listed below are T cell receptor beta chains from one sample, sequenced in a study of blood T cell repertoires in COVID-19. Produced via immunoSEQ multiplex PCR; TCRdb's table is partial and in-frame only. The table includes roughly 200,000 clones, over 80% detected once. The sequencing sample was made of PBMCs or T cells enriched from blood (not recorded which). The receptors derive from a man aged 18 to 29 with acute COVID-19. CDR3s include the opening cysteine and the closing phenylalanine or tryptophan. Each record gives: J gene, V gene, clone size, D gene, CDR3 DNA, CDR3 protein. D genes are given only for firm matches. A row's size may be missing; if present it is once, few, many or a size class.

>TRBJ1-1|TRBV7-6|.|.
TGTGCCAGCAGCGCGAATACTGAAGCTTTCTTT
CASSANTEAFF
>TRBJ1-2|TRBV25-1|once|TRBD1
TGTGCCAGCAGTGGAGACAGGGGGCGAAGTGGCTACACCTTC
CASSGDRGRSGYTF
>TRBJ1-1|TRBV29-1|.|TRBD1
TGCAGCGTTGTGAACAGGGGGCGCCAAGACACTGAAGCTTTCTTT
CSVVNRGRQDTEAFF
>TRBJ2-7|TRBV12-3/TRBV12-4|.|TRBD2
TGTGCCAGCAGCCGCGGGAGGGCCACCGAGCAGTACTTC
CASSRGRATEQYF
>TRBJ2-3|TRBV4-1|.|.
TGCGCCAGCAGCCAGAGCCTGCCGGGACAAACTACAGATACGCAGTATTTT
CASSQSLPGQTTDTQYF
>TRBJ2-5|TRBV11-2|.|TRBD2
TGTGCCAGCAGCCCAGGACTAGCGGGAGCGGGAGAGACCCAGTACTTC
CASSPGLAGAGETQYF
>TRBJ2-7|TRBV7-2|.|.
TGTGCCAGCAGCCCATCCGACAGTTACGAGCAGTACTTC
CASSPSDSYEQYF
>TRBJ1-3|TRBV12-3/TRBV12-4|.|TRBD1
TGTGCCAGCAGTTTAGGACAGGGAGACACCATATATTTT
CASSLGQGDTIYF
>TRBJ1-5|TRBV14|.|TRBD1
TGTGCCAGCAGCCAACAGGGAAGGGGGCCTAGCAATCAGCCCCAGCATTTT
CASSQQGRGPSNQPQHF
>TRBJ2-1|TRBV4-1|.|.
TGCGCCAGCAGCCAAGAAGGGACACAGGAGCAGTTCTTC
CASSQEGTQEQFF
>TRBJ1-1|TRBV5-1|few|.
TGCGCCAGCAGCGACCAGGGAAGGATCACTGAAGCTTTCTTT
CASSDQGRITEAFF
>TRBJ2-1|TRBV5-5|.|.
TGTGCCAGCCAGCCTTTTTTTCGGACAGTAAATGAGCAGTTCTTC
CASQPFFRTVNEQFF
>TRBJ1-2|TRBV28|.|.
TGTGCCAGCAGTCGCTTGGACAGCTATCTCGAATACTATGGCTACACCTTC
CASSRLDSYLEYYGYTF
>TRBJ1-4|TRBV9|.|.
TGTGCCAGCAGCGTAGACGAGGATGAACTGTTTTTT
CASSVDEDELFF
>TRBJ2-1|TRBV7-9|.|.
TGTGCCAGCAGCTTAACGGGGATCGCCAATGAGCAGTTCTTC
CASSLTGIANEQFF
>TRBJ2-7|TRBV30|once|TRBD2
TGTGCCTGGAGCCGACTAGCGGAATACTACGAGCAGTACTTC
CAWSRLAEYYEQYF
>TRBJ1-4|TRBV30|.|TRBD1
TGTGCCTGGAGTGGACAGGGCGGGGAAAAACTGTTTTTT
CAWSGQGGEKLFF
>TRBJ2-5|TRBV28|once|.
TGTGCCAGCAGCACCGCAGTGTGGGAGACCCAGTACTTC
CASSTAVWETQYF
>TRBJ1-1|TRBV6-5|.|TRBD1
TGTGCCAGCACCGACAGGGAGGCGGGTGAAGCTTTCTTT
CASTDREAGEAFF
>TRBJ1-2|TRBV12-3/TRBV12-4|.|TRBD1
TGTGCCAGCAGTTTGGGACAGAACTATGGCTACACCTTC
CASSLGQNYGYTF
>TRBJ1-2|TRBV18|.|TRBD1
TGTGCCAGCTCACCACCCCGGACAGGGGGCGTCTATGGCTACACCTTC
CASSPPRTGGVYGYTF
>TRBJ1-2|TRBV6-5|.|TRBD1
TGTGCCAGCACCAACAGGGGATTTGGGTATGGCTACACCTTC
CASTNRGFGYGYTF
>TRBJ2-7|TRBV28|few|.
TGTGCCAGCAGTCCCCCCCTGGACAGCTCCTACGAGCAGTACTTC
CASSPPLDSSYEQYF
>TRBJ2-1|TRBV3-1/TRBV3-2|.|.
TGTGCCAGCAGCCAAAGACGGGAGAGCTCCTACAATGAGCAGTTCTTC
CASSQRRESSYNEQFF
>TRBJ1-2|TRBV7-9|.|.
TGTGCCAGCAGCTTAGACCCGGGGACACGCGGCTACACCTTC
CASSLDPGTRGYTF
>TRBJ1-6|TRBV27|.|TRBD1
TGTGCCAGCAGTGAATATTCCGGGACAGGAACCTATAATTCACCCCTCCACTTT
CASSEYSGTGTYNSPLHF
>TRBJ1-2|TRBV19|.|TRBD1
TGTGCCAGTAGTTTGGGGACAGACTATGGCTACACCTTC
CASSLGTDYGYTF
>TRBJ2-2|TRBV10-3|once|.
TGTGCCATCAGTGGGAGGGAGAACACCGGGGAGCTGTTTTTT
CAISGRENTGELFF
>TRBJ1-2|TRBV27|.|TRBD1
TGTGCCAGCAGTTTTCTTCCCACAGGGGACTATGGCTACACCTTC
CASSFLPTGDYGYTF
>TRBJ1-3|TRBV11-2|.|.
TGTGCCAGCAGCCTTGGAAACACCATATATTTT
CASSLGNTIYF
>TRBJ1-1|TRBV6-6|.|.
TGTGCCAGCAGTTTTTCTTCGACAGTTGGGGGCTTTGAAGCTTTCTTT
CASSFSSTVGGFEAFF
>TRBJ2-7|TRBV7-2|.|.
TGTGCCAGCGCCCGAACGTCGGGTACCTACGAGCAGTACTTC
CASARTSGTYEQYF
>TRBJ2-4|TRBV11-2|.|TRBD2
TGTGCCAGCAACCCGGGGGGAGCGGGAGGTAGGGACATTCAGTACTTC
CASNPGGAGGRDIQYF
>TRBJ1-3|TRBV6-5|.|.
TGTGCTACTAGGGTAGGGTCTGGAAACACCATATATTTT
CATRVGSGNTIYF
>TRBJ2-5|TRBV19|.|TRBD1
TGTGCCAGTAGCTTTACGACAGGGGTAGGTCGAGAGACCCAGTACTTC
CASSFTTGVGRETQYF
>TRBJ2-1|TRBV9|.|.
TGTGCCAGCAGCGCGGGAGATGTCAATGAGCAGTTCTTC
CASSAGDVNEQFF
>TRBJ2-5|TRBV9|.|.
TGTGCCAGCAGCGTAGATATGGACAAGACCCAGTACTTC
CASSVDMDKTQYF
>TRBJ1-5|TRBV7-9|.|TRBD1
TGTGCCAGCAGCCCTACGGACAGGGAGCCTCAGCCCCAGCATTTT
CASSPTDREPQPQHF
>TRBJ1-1|TRBV6-5|.|.
TGTGCCAGCAGTTACCAGGAGGGCACTGAAGCTTTCTTT
CASSYQEGTEAFF
>TRBJ1-1|TRBV6-2/TRBV6-3|.|.
TGTGCCAGCAGTATGAGCACTGAAGCTTTCTTT
CASSMSTEAFF
>TRBJ1-2|TRBV7-9|few|TRBD1
TGTGCCAGCAGCCCCGGACAGGATTATGGCTACACCTTC
CASSPGQDYGYTF
>TRBJ1-5|TRBV5-5|.|.
TGTGCCAGCCAAGGACAGCTCAATCAGCCCCAGCATTTT
CASQGQLNQPQHF
>TRBJ2-1|TRBV18|.|.
TGTGCCAGCTCACCAAGTTCAAGCGCCAATGAGCAGTTCTTC
CASSPSSSANEQFF
>TRBJ2-7|TRBV9|.|.
TGTGCCAGCAGCGCCAGCCCCGGACCCGGACAGCTCTCCTACGAGCAGTACTTC
CASSASPGPGQLSYEQYF
>TRBJ2-7|TRBV5-1|.|TRBD1
TGCGCCAGCAGCTTGGCCGGGACAGGGCTCTACGAGCAGTACTTC
CASSLAGTGLYEQYF
>TRBJ1-2|TRBV7-2|.|TRBD1
TGTGCCAGCAGCTTAGACGGGACAGGAAACTATGGCTACACCTTC
CASSLDGTGNYGYTF
>TRBJ2-2|TRBV27|.|.
TGTGCCAGCAGAGTATTGGAGGACACCGGGGAGCTGTTTTTT
CASRVLEDTGELFF
>TRBJ2-5|TRBV7-9|.|.
TGTGCCAGCAGCTCTCAAGAGACCCAGTACTTC
CASSSQETQYF
>TRBJ2-1|TRBV7-7|.|TRBD1
TGTGCTAGCAGCTTGTCACCGGGACAGGGGCTTGCCAATGAGCAGTTCTTC
CASSLSPGQGLANEQFF
>TRBJ1-3|TRBV30|once|.
TGTGCCTGGAGTCCCTCCGGGGGTACGGGAAACACCATATATTTT
CAWSPSGGTGNTIYF
>TRBJ1-2|TRBV7-6|.|TRBD1
TGTGCCAGCAGCTTAGACAGGGGCCAGGATGGCTACACCTTC
CASSLDRGQDGYTF
>TRBJ2-3|TRBV21-1|.|.
TGTGCCAGCAGCAAAGCGCTCGGGACAGGGGGCCGGCGAGATACGCAGTATTTT
CASSKALGTGGRRDTQYF
>TRBJ2-7|TRBV28|.|TRBD2
TGTGCCAGCAGTTCATCCAGACTAGCGGGGTTAGGGGTGCAGTACTTC
CASSSSRLAGLGVQYF
>TRBJ1-4|TRBV29-1|.|TRBD1
TGCAGCGTGCCCGGCAGGGGGAAAGAAAAACTGTTTTTT
CSVPGRGKEKLFF
>TRBJ2-3|TRBV7-2|few|TRBD2
TGTGCCAGCAGCTTACTAAGTAGGGGTTTAGCGGGAAGCACAGATACGCAGTATTTT
CASSLLSRGLAGSTDTQYF